Presented here are 22 T cell receptor beta chains from one specimen sequenced in a study of OX40 agonist ivuxolimab in advanced cancers. This table comes from immunoSEQ multiplex PCR, and its TCRdb copy is limited to in-frame clones, with some not included. The table includes about 5,500 clones, 80% to 85% detected once. The sequencing used CD4+ or CD8+ T cells sorted from blood, collected in a trial of the OX40 agonist ivuxolimab. These receptors were collected from an adult with an advanced solid tumor such as melanoma, head and neck, liver or kidney cancer.

J is TRBJ2-5 and V is TRBV11-3; D not resolved. Per germline, CDR1 SGHNT and CDR2 YENEEA. The CDR3 runs 16 residues. V dropped 4 bases and J dropped 9 bases, with 24 bases sitting between them. CDR3: CASSSLTSESPWAQYF. CDR3 nucleotides: TGTGCCAGCAGCTCACTAACCTCGGAAAGCCCTTGGGCCCAGTACTTC. Supplemented by reference TRBV11-3 and TRBJ2-5, the full variable domain reads EAGVVQSPRYKIIEKKQPVAFWCNPISGHNTLYWYLQNLGQGPELLIRYENEEAVDDSQLPKDRFSAERLKGVDSTLKIQPAELGDSAVYLCASSSLTSESPWAQYFGPGTRLLVL.

The chain has TRBV7-8 and TRBJ2-1, with D perhaps matching TRBD2 (6 bases). Between the trimmed V and J ends, which lost 1 base and 8 bases, there was a span of 15 bases. CDR1 is SGHVS, CDR2 FQNEAQ, per germline. There are 15 residues in the CDR3. This CDR3 reads CASSLGQGAGYEQFF. As DNA, the CDR3 is TGTGCCAGCAGCTTAGGTCAGGGCGCGGGATATGAGCAGTTCTTC.

This chain joins TRBV7-9 and TRBJ2-5, with no clear D. The J call may be mistaken, given a closer DNA end match to TRBJ2-7. CDR1 is SEHNR and CDR2 is FQNEAQ in the germline V gene (reference sequence). The CDR3 spans 15 residues. DNA of the CDR3: TGTGCCAGCAGCCCACGCGGACGGATTAGCTACGAGCAGTACTTC. Translation gives CASSPRGRISYEQYF.

The chain couples TRBV28 to TRBJ2-2; TRBD2 matches at 9 bases. After removal of 7 bases from V and 6 bases from J, the junction contained 6 bases not matched to a gene. CDR1 and CDR2 (germline): MDHEN, SYDVKM. The CDR3 spans 14 residues. CDR3 sequence reads: CASKPVAGAGELFF. The CDR3 region has the DNA TGTGCCAGCAAGCCGGTAGCGGGGGCCGGGGAGCTGTTTTTT.

The rearrangement links TRBV21-1 to TRBJ1-5; TRBD1, as called in the table, went unchecked against the DNA. TRBV21-1 is noted as a pseudogene. The CDR3 consists of 19 residues. Here the CDR3 reads CASSKDRAGGHYSNQPQHF. DNA for the CDR3: TGTGCCAGCAGCAAAGATAGGGCAGGGGGCCATTATAGCAATCAGCCCCAGCATTTT.

A remark on this clone: A much larger clone lies a single base off, so this may be a read error. The V and J genes are TRBV2 and TRBJ2-7, with D hard to call. Trimming removed 7 bases at V and 0 bases at J, with 16 bases between. The length of the CDR3 is 15 residues. Germline V gene sequence: CDR1 SNHLY, CDR2 FYNNEI. This CDR3 is CASTPSEIRSYEQYF. The CDR3 region has the DNA TGTGCCAGCACCCCAAGCGAGATACGCTCCTACGAGCAGTACTTC.

A word on this clone: A junction end diverges from the germline sequence, so it may reflect a read error. V usage is TRBV28 and J usage is TRBJ2-1; D possibly corresponds to TRBD2 (6 bases). The CDR3 has 12 residues. Germline CDR1 is MDHEN and CDR2 is SYDVKM. The chain's CDR3 is CASSFRGGERFF. The CDR3 DNA reads as TGTGCCAGCAGCTTTAGGGGAGGAGAGCGGTTCTTC.

This sequence joins TRBV7-2 and TRBJ1-4; D is unresolved. Germline CDR1 and CDR2: SGHTA and FQGNSA. Trimming took 5 bases from V and 0 from J, leaving 13 bases between them. The CDR3 contains 16 residues. This CDR3 is CASSPGRTATNEKLFF. The CDR3 nucleotides are TGTGCCAGCAGCCCCGGCAGGACCGCAACTAATGAAAAACTGTTTTTT.

The V call is TRBV7-3, the J call TRBJ2-1; TRBD2 matches at 10 bases. Trimming took 5 bases from V and 3 from J; bases not matched to a gene: 4. CDR3 length equals 15 residues. CDR1 is SGHTA and CDR2 is FQGTGA in the germline V gene. The CDR3 DNA reads TGTGCCAGCAGCCTTTTAGCGGGGGGCTACAATGAGCAGTTCTTC. Protein: CASSLLAGGYNEQFF.

This clone was counted between two and nine times. This sequence joins TRBV6-4 and TRBJ2-3, with 9 bases aligning to TRBD1. Germline assignment: CDR1 MRHNA and CDR2 SNTAGT. CDR3 size: 14 residues. V lost 4 bases to trimming and J lost 1 base; unmatched junction nucleotides: 0. The CDR3 loop is CASSGTGGTDTQYF. Here the CDR3 DNA reads TGTGCCAGCAGTGGGACAGGGGGCACAGATACGCAGTATTTT.

As to this clone: One end of the junction is discordant with germline, which a read error may explain. V is TRBV5-6 and J is TRBJ2-7; no clear D. The CDR3 has 12 residues. Germline assignment: CDR1 SGHDT and CDR2 YYEEEE. The chain's CDR3 is CASSLAGRRMDF. In nucleotides, the CDR3 is TGTGCCAGCAGCTTGGCCGGCCGCAGGATGGACTTC.

This clone was observed a single time. The chain uses TRBV7-9 and TRBJ2-7, with a tentative D call TRBD1 (5 bases). The V end lost 0 bases, the J end lost 4 bases, and 7 bases lay between the germline ends. CDR1 is SEHNR and CDR2 is FQNEAQ in the germline V gene (reference sequence). The CDR3 contains 13 residues. This chain's CDR3 is CASSLAPGYEQYF. DNA of the CDR3: TGTGCCAGCAGCTTAGCGCCAGGGTACGAGCAGTACTTC.

The genes are TRBV9 and TRBJ2-1; TRBD2 aligns across 9 bases. The CDR3 runs to 16 residues. Looked up from germline, CDR1 is SGDLS and CDR2 is YYNGEE. V shed 5 bases and J 8 bases; nucleotides not matched to a gene: 14. The CDR3 DNA reads TGTGCCAGCAGTAAATTTGCGGGAGGGCAATCGGATGAGCAGTTCTTC. Its translation is CASSKFAGGQSDEQFF.

A single count supports this clone. The rearrangement uses TRBV5-1 and TRBJ2-1; 9 nucleotides match TRBD1. The J segment lost 7 bases and the V segment lost 10 bases, leaving 24 bases of the junction unmatched. Germline V gives CDR1 SGHRS, CDR2 YFSETQ. The CDR3 covers 18 residues. CDR3 region: CAPAGVVSGQGTVNEQFF. In nucleotides, the CDR3 is TGCGCCCCAGCAGGTGTTGTCTCGGGACAGGGTACAGTAAATGAGCAGTTCTTC.

This rearrangement joins TRBV27 to TRBJ1-2; 10 bases match TRBD1. The germline CDR1 and CDR2 sequences are MNHEY and SMNVEV (reference sequence). Trimming at V came to 6 bases and at J to 6 bases, leaving 4 bases not matched to a gene. The CDR3 is made up of 13 amino acids. The CDR3 sequence: CASSLGTGDGYTF. The CDR3, as DNA: TGTGCCAGCAGCCTTGGGACAGGGGATGGCTACACCTTC.

The V call is TRBV15, the J call TRBJ1-1; D might be TRBD1 (6 bases). The CDR3 has 13 residues. The V and J ends lost 1 base and 3 bases respectively, with 6 bases between them. Germline V gene sequence: CDR1 LNHNV, CDR2 YYDKDF (reference sequence). For the CDR3, the DNA is TGTGCCACCAGCAGAGCAGGGGACACTGAAGCTTTCTTT. Residues: CATSRAGDTEAFF. Full variable domain (missing parts from reference TRBV15 and TRBJ1-1): DAMVIQNPRYQVTQFGKPVTLSCSQTLNHNVMYWYQQKSSQAPKLLFHYYDKDFNNEADTPDNFQSRRPNTSFCFLDIRSPGLGDTAMYLCATSRAGDTEAFFGQGTRLTVV.

This clone has just one count. The chain carries TRBV6-1 and TRBJ2-2, with D unresolved. This CDR3 comprises 13 residues. V shed 5 bases and J shed 0 bases, with 4 bases lying between them. From germline, CDR1 is MNHNS and CDR2 SASEGT. Written as DNA, the CDR3 is TGTGCCAGCAGTCCATCGAACACCGGGGAGCTGTTTTTT. This gives the protein CASSPSNTGELFF.

V and J are TRBV11-2 and TRBJ2-2, with no clear D. Per the germline V gene, CDR1 is SGHAT and CDR2 is FQNNGV. CDR3 length: 13 amino acids. V was cut by 6 bases and J by 4 bases, with 9 bases left in between. The chain's CDR3 is CASRGSGTGELFF. CDR3 nucleotides: TGTGCCAGCAGAGGGTCCGGCACCGGGGAGCTGTTTTTT.

The V and J genes are TRBV5-1 and TRBJ2-5; D is unclear. The assigned J gene may be wrong: the sequence end matches TRBJ2-7 better. The CDR3 is 15 residues long. Per the germline V gene, CDR1 is SGHRS and CDR2 is YFSETQ. This CDR3 reads CASSLAPGLSYEQYF. Here the CDR3 DNA reads TGCGCCAGCAGCTTGGCCCCGGGTCTTTCCTACGAGCAGTACTTC.

This sequence joins TRBV10-2 and TRBJ2-7; 9 bases are shared with TRBD1. The CDR3 sequence is 16 residues long. In germline, CDR1 is WSHSY, CDR2 SAAADI. The trim removed 6 bases at V and 5 bases at J, leaving 14 bases unmatched. CDR3: CASRQGAGTLRNEQYF. CDR3 bases: TGCGCCAGCAGACAGGGGGCGGGGACCCTGCGGAACGAGCAGTACTTC.

The chain carries TRBV7-3 and TRBJ2-1; tentative D call: TRBD1 (6 bases). Trimming took off 5 bases at V and 6 bases at J, with 23 bases between the two ends. Germline V gives CDR1 SGHTA, CDR2 FQGTGA. The CDR3 has 17 amino acids. The CDR3 loop reads CASSLIPADRLSNEQFF. For the CDR3, the DNA is TGTGCCAGCAGCCTGATTCCTGCGGACAGACTATCCAATGAGCAGTTCTTC.

V is TRBV10-1 and J is TRBJ2-3; D uncertain. The CDR3 sequence is 15 residues long. The germline V gene encodes CDR1 WNHNN and CDR2 SYGVQD (reference sequence). V dropped 2 bases and J dropped 4 bases, with 13 bases sitting between them. CDR3 DNA: TGCGCCAGCAGTGAGAGGGTGACCCTAGCAGATACGCAGTATTTT. It specifies CASSERVTLADTQYF.